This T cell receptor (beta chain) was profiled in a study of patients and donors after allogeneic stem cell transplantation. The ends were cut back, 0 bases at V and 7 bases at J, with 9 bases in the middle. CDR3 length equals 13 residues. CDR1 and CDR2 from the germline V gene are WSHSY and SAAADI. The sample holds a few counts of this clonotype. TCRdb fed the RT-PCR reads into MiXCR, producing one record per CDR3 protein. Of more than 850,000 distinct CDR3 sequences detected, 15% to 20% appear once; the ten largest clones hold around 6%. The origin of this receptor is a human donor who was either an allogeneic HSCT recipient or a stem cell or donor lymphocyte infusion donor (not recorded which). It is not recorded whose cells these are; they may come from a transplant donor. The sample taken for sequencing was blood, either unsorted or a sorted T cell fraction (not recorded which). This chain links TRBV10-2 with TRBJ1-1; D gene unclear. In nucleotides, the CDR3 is TGCGCCAGCAGTGAGTCGATCGGGAGTGAAGCTTTCTTT. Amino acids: CASSESIGSEAFF.